The 13 T cell receptor beta chains presented below share a single source sample, sequenced in a study of identical twins (dated by TCRdb to the mid-2010s). Receptor amplification or capture employed 5' RACE. The sample was run on an Illumina HiSeq 2000. TCRdb passed the public sequencing reads through fastp at Q25 and MiXCR, retaining productive beta sequences. A single entry per CDR3 protein holds the most common genes and DNA from its merged rows. Recorded for this sample are 500,000 to 650,000 distinct CDR3 sequences; less than 9% of them occurred a single time. The ten largest clonotypes hold 1.5% to 2% of the sample. This sample also appeared in a second study, on yellow fever vaccine responses in identical twins.

Sequencing was done on a sample of PBMCs. Every receptor here comes from a woman aged 18-29 years in good health.

This clonotype has at least ten counts. The chain couples TRBV15 to TRBJ2-3; D not resolved. Germline V gene sequence: CDR1 LNHNV, CDR2 YYDKDF (reference sequence). CDR3 length: 16 amino acids. V shed 4 bases and J shed 0 bases, with 14 bases lying between them. The CDR3 reads CATSTDEVVSTDTQYF. CDR3 coding DNA: TGTGCCACCAGCACAGACGAAGTCGTTAGCACAGATACGCAGTATTTT.

The sample holds many counts of this clonotype. The chain links TRBV6-1 to TRBJ2-3; a weak D match, TRBD1 (5 bases). Germline values: CDR1 MNHNS, CDR2 SASEGT. V lost 4 bases, J lost 0 bases, and 11 bases lay in between. This CDR3 has 15 amino acids. CDR3 sequence: CASSGGGTSTDTQYF. The CDR3, as DNA: TGTGCCAGCAGTGGGGGCGGTACTAGCACAGATACGCAGTATTTT.

This clonotype was recorded at least ten times. The rearrangement links TRBV29-1 to TRBJ2-1; D is uncertain. Germline-derived CDR1 and CDR2 are SQVTM and ANQGSEA. V shed 1 base and J shed 0 bases, with 7 bases lying between them. CDR3 length: 14 residues. The CDR3 sequence is CSVEGPDSYNEQFF. The DNA of the CDR3 is TGCAGCGTTGAAGGGCCAGACTCCTACAATGAGCAGTTCTTC.

This clonotype occurred many times. The chain employs TRBV7-2 and TRBJ2-5; D gene ambiguous. Looked up from germline, CDR1 is SGHTA and CDR2 is FQGNSA. CDR3 size: 14 residues. V was shortened by 1 base and J by 4 bases, with 10 bases between the two germline ends. The CDR3 DNA reads as TGTGCCAGCAGCTTAGGTTGGGTCGCAGAGACCCAGTACTTC. Protein: CASSLGWVAETQYF.

This chain connects TRBV6-1 to TRBJ2-7; a possible D gene is TRBD2 (7 bases). Looked up from germline, CDR1 is MNHNS and CDR2 is SASEGT. This CDR3 is 15 amino acids long. V was cut by 4 bases and J by 2 bases, with 15 bases left in between. The chain's CDR3 is CASSGGLAETYEQYF. The CDR3 nucleotides read TGTGCCAGCAGTGGGGGGCTAGCGGAGACCTACGAGCAGTACTTC.

This clonotype was seen a handful of times. J is TRBJ2-1 and V is TRBV28; tentative D call: TRBD2 (5 bases). V was clipped by 2 bases and J by 8 bases, with 16 bases between them. Germline lookup yields CDR1 MDHEN and CDR2 SYDVKM. This CDR3 region has 15 residues. The CDR3 here is CASSLVLGLYDEQFF. For the CDR3, the DNA is TGTGCCAGCAGTTTAGTACTAGGTCTATACGATGAGCAGTTCTTC.

V and J are TRBV11-2 and TRBJ2-7, with TRBD2 matching over 8 bases. This CDR3 spans 15 amino acids. Trimming cost V 4 bases and J 3 bases; bases outside gene matches: 8. Germline values: CDR1 SGHAT, CDR2 FQNNGV. The CDR3 nucleotides are TGTGCCAGCAGCTCCCGCGGGGGGACGCACTACGAGCAGTACGTC. It is translated as CASSSRGGTHYEQYV.

This clonotype has only a few counts. This chain joins TRBV7-2 and TRBJ2-1, with 8 positions matching TRBD1. The germline gives CDR1 SGHTA, CDR2 FQGNSA. V dropped 3 bases and J dropped 4; count of bases not matched to a gene: 8. The CDR3 loop spans 16 amino acids. CDR3 region: CASSLSSQGAYNEQFF. The CDR3 region has the DNA TGTGCCAGCAGCTTGAGCTCTCAGGGGGCGTACAATGAGCAGTTCTTC.

The chain combines TRBV5-1 with TRBJ2-2; TRBD1 aligns across 8 bases. Germline V gives CDR1 SGHRS, CDR2 YFSETQ. The CDR3 covers 16 residues. After removal of 7 bases from V and 8 bases from J, the junction contained 16 bases not matched to a gene. The CDR3 protein is CASQRWTGQAPGELFF. The CDR3 DNA sequence: TGCGCCAGCCAACGGTGGACAGGGCAGGCCCCGGGGGAGCTGTTTTTT.

In its sample, this clonotype was seen many times. This chain links TRBV6-5 with TRBJ2-1; D may be TRBD1 (6 bases). Germline CDR1 reads MNHEY; CDR2 reads SVGAGI. The V end was cut by 4 bases, the J end by 4 bases, with 11 bases between. This CDR3 contains 14 residues. The CDR3 DNA is TGTGCCAGCAGTTCGGACAGAAAATACAATGAGCAGTTCTTC. This encodes CASSSDRKYNEQFF.

There are many counts of this clonotype. The V call is TRBV5-1, the J call TRBJ2-7, with no clear D. The CDR3 covers 14 residues. Trimming stripped 0 bases from V and 5 bases from J, with 12 bases between. The germline V gene encodes CDR1 SGHRS and CDR2 YFSETQ. CDR3 DNA: TGCGCCAGCAGCTTGGCCGGATCTAGGAACGAGCAGTACTTC. As protein: CASSLAGSRNEQYF.

This rearrangement joins TRBV20-1 to TRBJ2-7; 11 nucleotides align to TRBD2. The length of the CDR3 is 15 residues. CDR1 is DFQATT and CDR2 is SNEGSKA in the germline V gene (reference sequence). V lost 3 bases and J lost 5; bases outside the gene matches: 9. The CDR3 nucleotides read TGCAGTGCTAGTGTGGCTAGCGGGAGGAACCACGAGCAGTACTTC. This codes for CSASVASGRNHEQYF.

This clonotype was seen more than once but under ten times. V usage is TRBV25-1 and J usage is TRBJ2-3; the D gene is possibly TRBD1 (6 bases). Between the trimmed V and J ends, which lost 1 base and 1 base, there was a span of 9 bases. Germline assignment: CDR1 MGHDK and CDR2 SYGVNS. The CDR3 contains 15 residues. Here the CDR3 reads CASSEWDIRTDTQYF. CDR3 sequence (DNA): TGTGCCAGCAGTGAATGGGACATTCGCACAGATACGCAGTATTTT.